A single sample gave rise to the 11 T cell receptor beta chains below, sequenced in a study of response to subunit inactivated influenza vaccine (dated by TCRdb to 2016 to 2019). Library preparation employed RT-PCR. For sequencing, an Illumina HiSeq 2500 was employed. TCRdb reworked the public reads: Q25 trimming with fastp, MiXCR clone assembly, productive beta chains retained. A single entry per CDR3 protein holds the most common genes and DNA from its merged rows. In all, the sample holds hundreds of thousands of distinct CDR3 sequences, and roughly 27% of those were seen once. The top ten clonotypes cover approximately 2% of the sample. Source: CD4+ T cells sorted from PBMCs, taken 4 to 6 days after vaccination. All receptors derive from a man aged 50 to 59 who received an inactivated influenza vaccine. Donor details come from another sample of the same person, matched by shared clones.

The V gene is TRBV6-5, the J gene TRBJ2-7; TRBD1 agrees at 9 bases. Losses at the gene ends were 4 bases for V and 6 bases for J; bases not matched to a gene: 16. Germline V gene lookup returns CDR1 MNHEY and CDR2 SVGAGI. This CDR3 region has 17 residues. Here the CDR3 reads CASSSSRGGQGPSEQYF. CDR3 coding DNA: TGTGCCAGCAGTTCCTCCCGAGGGGGACAGGGTCCCTCCGAGCAGTACTTC.

The chain is built from TRBV7-6 and TRBJ2-2; 14 positions match TRBD2. The CDR3 contains 18 residues. Trimming removed 4 bases from V and 4 bases from J; junction bases left unmatched: 8. Germline V lookup: CDR1 SGHVS, CDR2 FNYEAQ. The DNA of the CDR3 is TGTGCCAGCAGCTCGGGACTAGCGGGGGTGATCAGCACCGGGGAGCTGTTTTTT. This sequence encodes CASSSGLAGVISTGELFF.

The rearrangement joins TRBV5-1 to TRBJ2-1; 9 positions match TRBD2. The trim removed 7 bases at V and 5 bases at J, leaving 4 bases unmatched. Looked up from germline, CDR1 is SGHRS and CDR2 is YFSETQ. This CDR3 region has 13 residues. DNA for the CDR3: TGCGCCAGCCGACTAGCGGATGACAATGAGCAGTTCTTC. It codes for CASRLADDNEQFF.

The rearrangement joins TRBV20-1 to TRBJ2-1, with D unclear. V lost 0 bases, J lost 7 bases, and 16 bases lay in between. Germline assignment: CDR1 DFQATT and CDR2 SNEGSKA (reference sequence). This CDR3 has 15 residues. CDR3 nucleotide sequence: TGCAGTGCTAGAGATCTAGGCCTCATCGGGAATGAGCAGTTCTTC. The encoded protein is CSARDLGLIGNEQFF.

The rearrangement joins TRBV28 to TRBJ2-6, with D unresolved. Germline values: CDR1 MDHEN, CDR2 SYDVKM. Trimming left V 8 bases short and J 1 base short, with 3 bases between. The CDR3 consists of 12 residues. The CDR3 region is CASVSGANVLTF. CDR3 nucleotides: TGTGCCAGCGTATCTGGGGCCAACGTCCTGACTTTC.

This chain uses TRBV10-3 with TRBJ2-5; no clear D. The CDR3 is made up of 13 amino acids. V dropped 4 bases and J dropped 1 base, with 7 bases sitting between them. Germline V gene data show CDR1 as ENHRY and CDR2 as SYGVKD. CDR3 nucleotide sequence: TGTGCCATCAGTGCCTCTAGCCAAGAGACCCAGTACTTC. This gives the protein CAISASSQETQYF.

V gene TRBV12-3 or TRBV12-4 combines with J gene TRBJ2-5; D is ambiguous. Trimming pared 4 bases from V and 5 bases from J, leaving 8 bases between. The CDR3 has 12 amino acids. DNA for the CDR3: TGTGCCAGCAGTTCGAGGTGGGAGACCCAGTACTTC. Translating it yields CASSSRWETQYF.

This clonotype has only a few counts. The J gene is TRBJ2-5, the V gene TRBV12-3 or TRBV12-4; 10 bases agree with TRBD1. The CDR3 loop spans 14 amino acids. With 8 bases clipped from V and 4 bases from J, the junction kept 7 bases outside the gene matches. The CDR3 loop reads CASRRTGGSETQYF. The CDR3 DNA follows: TGTGCCAGCCGTCGGACAGGGGGGTCAGAGACCCAGTACTTC.

The rearrangement links TRBV12-3 or TRBV12-4 to TRBJ1-1; D gene unclear. This CDR3 is built from 12 residues. V shed 5 bases and J shed 3 bases, with 7 bases lying between them. The CDR3 nucleotides read TGTGCCAGCAGTCGGGATGACACTGAAGCTTTCTTT. It is translated as CASSRDDTEAFF.

This clonotype was recorded many times. This chain joins TRBV3-1 and TRBJ1-2; D might be TRBD1 (6 bases). Trimming took 2 bases from V and 4 from J, leaving 17 bases between them. The CDR3 consists of 16 residues. Germline CDR1 and CDR2: LGHDT and YNNKEL (reference sequence). CDR3 bases: TGTGCCAGCAGCCAACGTTGGGGGGGGCCGGGCTATGGCTACACCTTC. Protein: CASSQRWGGPGYGYTF.

The sample holds many counts of this clonotype. The rearrangement links TRBV29-1 to TRBJ2-1; D possibly corresponds to TRBD1 (5 bases). The V end was cut by 4 bases, the J end by 4 bases, with 11 bases between. CDR3 size: 13 residues. Germline assignment: CDR1 SQVTM and CDR2 ANQGSEA. CDR3 sequence reads: CSVVGPRYNEQFF. CDR3 in DNA: TGCAGCGTTGTGGGGCCGAGGTACAATGAGCAGTTCTTC.